This TCR beta chain is from a study of blood T cell repertoires in COVID-19. Overall study context: COVID-19 samples collected from the United States, Italy and Spain covered acute and convalescent phases. The analysed material was cDNA or gDNA that came from T cells, B-cell-depleted T cells, or PBMCs.

In the original analysis: Nucleated cell number was recorded as an estimate derived from reference gene primer amplification. TCRdb keeps only in-frame clones here, not all; method: immunoSEQ multiplex PCR. The DNA gave D and trimming, while V, J and clone size come from that table. Counted here are 55,000 to 80,000 clones, roughly 80% occurring once; the ten biggest clones make up 28%. The CDR3 covers 18 residues. V lost 5 bases and J lost 5; bases outside the gene matches: 17. The germline CDR1 and CDR2 sequences are SGHVS and FQNEAQ. This rearrangement joins TRBV7-8 to TRBJ2-5; TRBD2 agrees at 10 bases. The sequence was obtained from an older man with acute or convalescent COVID-19. Sequencing was done on a sample of peripheral blood. Written as DNA, the CDR3 is TGTGCCAGCAGCCTCCCCGGGACTAGCGACTTCCAGGGGGAGACCCAGTACTTC. Encoded protein: CASSLPGTSDFQGETQYF.